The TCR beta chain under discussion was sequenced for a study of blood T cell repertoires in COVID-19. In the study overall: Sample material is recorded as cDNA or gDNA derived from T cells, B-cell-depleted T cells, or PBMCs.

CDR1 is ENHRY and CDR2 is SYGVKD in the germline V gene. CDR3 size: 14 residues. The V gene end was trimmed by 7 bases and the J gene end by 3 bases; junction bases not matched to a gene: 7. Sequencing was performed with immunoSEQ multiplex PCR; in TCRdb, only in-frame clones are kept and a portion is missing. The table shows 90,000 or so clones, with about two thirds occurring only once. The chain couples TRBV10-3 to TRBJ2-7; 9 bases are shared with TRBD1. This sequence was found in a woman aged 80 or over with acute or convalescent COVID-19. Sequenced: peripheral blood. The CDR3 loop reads CAINRDRESYEQYF. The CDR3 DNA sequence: TGTGCCATCAACCGGGACAGGGAGAGCTACGAGCAGTACTTC.